This record covers a single T cell receptor beta chain. MiXCR, run by TCRdb on the RT-PCR reads, gives a single entry per CDR3 protein. The data show 650,000 to 800,000 distinct CDR3 sequences, over 12% seen once. The CDR3 is made up of 13 amino acids. Germline CDR1 is SGHRS and CDR2 is YFSETQ. Trimming took off 0 bases at V and 14 bases at J, with 15 bases between the two ends. The material sequenced was memory CD4+ T cells from blood. The V gene is TRBV5-1, the J gene TRBJ2-1; unclear D gene. The sequence was collected from a female donor in good health, serving as a healthy control. The CDR3 region is CASSLDLSPREFF. The CDR3 nucleotides read TGCGCCAGCAGCTTGGATCTGTCCCCTCGGGAGTTCTTC.